These T cell receptor beta chains were read from a single sample in a study of CD8 T cells in Susac syndrome. TCRdb re-called the immunoSEQ multiplex PCR reads with MiXCR, one entry per CDR3 protein. The table lists 27,000 or so distinct CDR3 sequences, less than 95% of them singletons. Sequenced material: CD8+ T cells from PBMCs. These receptors were collected from a human donor in good health. Each CDR3 is given with its conserved first and last residue. A D gene is named only where the DNA matches it firmly. Clone size, where shown, is once, few, many, or a class for clones that have expanded.

TRBJ2-2 | - | TRBV3-1 | - | CASSQDARGNTGELFF | TGTGCCAGCAGCCAAGATGCACGGGGGAACACCGGGGAGCTGTTTTTT
TRBJ2-2 | - | TRBV11-2 | - | CASSLVSGAGTGELFF | TGTGCCAGCAGCTTAGTGTCTGGGGCGGGCACCGGGGAGCTGTTTTTT
TRBJ2-7 | - | TRBV11-3 | - | CASSPRLEAEQYF | TGTGCCAGCAGCCCACGACTAGAGGCCGAGCAGTACTTC
TRBJ2-7 | - | TRBV20-1 | TRBD1 | CSARDSTGAFYEQYF | TGCAGTGCTAGAGACTCCACAGGGGCCTTCTACGAGCAGTACTTC
TRBJ2-1 | once | TRBV6-2/TRBV6-3 | TRBD1 | CASSYEGAPYNEQFF | TGTGCCAGCAGTTACGAGGGGGCCCCGTACAATGAGCAGTTCTTC
TRBJ2-6 | - | TRBV6-2/TRBV6-3 | - | CASSYSRPSGANVLTF | TGTGCCAGCAGTTATAGCCGGCCCTCTGGGGCCAACGTCCTGACTTTC
TRBJ2-7 | - | TRBV6-2/TRBV6-3 | TRBD2 | CASNPAWIAGDDSYEQYF | TGTGCCAGCAACCCGGCCTGGATAGCGGGGGATGACTCCTACGAGCAGTACTTC
TRBJ2-3 | - | TRBV12-3/TRBV12-4 | TRBD2 | CASRGLLAGGFTDTQYF | TGTGCCAGCAGGGGCCTCCTAGCGGGGGGTTTCACAGATACGCAGTATTTT
TRBJ2-7 | - | TRBV7-9 | TRBD1 | CASSFRDRGIDEQYF | TGTGCCAGCAGCTTCCGCGACAGGGGGATCGACGAGCAGTACTTC
TRBJ1-1 | - | TRBV2 | TRBD1 | CASSVLTGALNTEAFF | TGTGCCAGCAGTGTCCTTACAGGGGCCCTGAACACTGAAGCTTTCTTT